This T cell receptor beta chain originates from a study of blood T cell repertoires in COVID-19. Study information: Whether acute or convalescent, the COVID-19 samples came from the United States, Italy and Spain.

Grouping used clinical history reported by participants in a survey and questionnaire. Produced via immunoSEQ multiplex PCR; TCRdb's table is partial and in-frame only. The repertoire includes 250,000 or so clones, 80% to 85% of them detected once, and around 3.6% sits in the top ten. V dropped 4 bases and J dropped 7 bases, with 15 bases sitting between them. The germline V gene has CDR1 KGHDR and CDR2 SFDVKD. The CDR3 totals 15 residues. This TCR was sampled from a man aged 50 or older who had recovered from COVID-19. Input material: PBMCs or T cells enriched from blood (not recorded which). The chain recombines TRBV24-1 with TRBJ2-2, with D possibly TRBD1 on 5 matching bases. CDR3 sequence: CATSEGLPGFGELFF. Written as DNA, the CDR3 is TGTGCCACCAGTGAGGGGCTCCCAGGGTTCGGGGAGCTGTTTTTT.